The clone carrying this T cell receptor (beta chain) has at least ten counts. Its target is not known. CDR1 is MNHNY and CDR2 is SVGAGI in the germline V gene (reference sequence). This CDR3 has 11 amino acids. With 1 base removed from V and 5 bases from J, the gap between germline ends came to 3 bases. The sample is drawn from a study of neurological immune-mediated disorders. The team produced cDNA through 5'RACE using 10-nucleotide random UMIs. Over 160 million TCR-beta sequences from 15-18 subjects came out of each sequencing run. In TCRdb, the 5' RACE reads were re-called with MiXCR into one record per CDR3 protein. The sample consists of tens of thousands of distinct CDR3 sequences, approximately 2.8% of them appearing once. General observations from the study: On phylogenetic grouping, the repertoires of 18 of 34 multiple sclerosis patients fell within one related-CDR3 cluster, constituting a possible signature.

Sequenced material: PBMCs. The chain joins TRBV6-6 to TRBJ2-7; D ambiguous. This TCR came from a woman aged 25 to 39 with multiple sclerosis. CDR3 bases: TGTGCCAGCAGTTACTTCCACGAGCAGTACTTC. Protein sequence: CASSYFHEQYF.